This T cell receptor (beta chain) was captured in a study of immune evolution from preneoplasia to lung adenocarcinoma. The assay was immunoSEQ multiplex PCR, and TCRdb's table has in-frame clones only and misses some. The sample records some 2,000 clones, approximately 86% being singletons. Notes on the study in general: Top clone share appeared to fall from AAH through AIS, MIA, adenocarcinoma. Later-stage lesions seemingly showed higher T cell density and diversity than normal lung.

V gave up 4 bases and J gave up 6 bases; unmatched junction bases: 4. Germline V lookup: CDR1 KGHSH, CDR2 LQKENI. This CDR3 contains 13 residues. As for this clone: The antigen remains undetermined.

Resections took place in Japan or China from the mid-2010s to the late 2010s. The sequence was collected from a person aged 70 to 85 with lung adenocarcinoma. This chain joins TRBV18 and TRBJ2-7, with 9 bases that match TRBD1. The sequencing sample was made of FFPE adjacent normal lung tissue. The CDR3: CASSRTGDGEQYF. The CDR3 DNA reads as TGTGCCAGCTCACGGACAGGGGATGGCGAGCAGTACTTC. The complete variable domain, with remaining parts taken from reference TRBV18 and TRBJ2-7, reads NAGVMQNPRHLVRRRGQEARLRCSPMKGHSHVYWYRQLPEEGLKFMVYLQKENIIDESGMPKERFSAEFPKEGPSILRIQQVVRGDSAAYFCASSRTGDGEQYFGPGTRLTVT.